Listed here are 23 T cell receptor beta chains from one sample, sequenced in a study of T-cell memory formation after mild COVID-19. TCRdb used MiXCR to reprocess the 5' RACE reads, holding one entry per CDR3 protein. This sample carries roughly 130,000 distinct CDR3 sequences, about 6% of them seen once, and the ten largest clones take roughly 2%. The sequenced material came from PBMCs or a T cell subset sorted from them (not recorded which). These receptors were taken from an adult woman who had mild COVID-19 (a few samples of this study predate the infection). Cell type and time point are not known.

The chain joins TRBV7-9 to TRBJ2-5; 7 bases match TRBD2. This CDR3 comprises 16 residues. Trimming cost V 4 bases and J 4 bases; bases outside gene matches: 12. The V gene's germline CDR1 is SEHNR and CDR2 FQNEAQ (reference sequence). The CDR3 DNA is TGTGCCAGCAGCTCCCAGGGTCTATCTAGCGGAGAGACCCAGTACTTC. Protein sequence: CASSSQGLSSGETQYF.

This chain joins TRBV5-6 and TRBJ1-1; D not certain. V was shortened by 7 bases and J by 2 bases, with 12 bases between the two germline ends. Germline assignment: CDR1 SGHDT and CDR2 YYEEEE. The CDR3 covers 13 residues. CDR3 in amino acids: CASSMVGNTEAFF. In nucleotides, the CDR3 is TGTGCCAGCTCTATGGTTGGCAACACTGAAGCTTTCTTT.

This clonotype was counted a few times. The gene calls are TRBV20-1 and TRBJ2-7; 10 bases are shared with TRBD2. V lost 3 bases, J lost 9 bases, and 8 bases stayed unmatched. Germline V CDR1 and CDR2: DFQATT, SNEGSKA (reference sequence). The CDR3 consists of 13 residues. CDR3: CSASRTSGRWQYF. DNA of the CDR3: TGCAGTGCTAGTAGGACTAGCGGAAGGTGGCAGTACTTC.

This clonotype was picked up many times. V gene TRBV12-5 combines with J gene TRBJ2-1; 9 nucleotides align to TRBD2. The CDR3 is 18 amino acids. Germline lookup yields CDR1 LGHNT and CDR2 FRNRAP. V lost 1 base, J lost 9 bases, and 16 bases stayed unmatched. The CDR3 spells CASGLELEWTSVFGEQFF. Written as DNA, the CDR3 is TGTGCTAGTGGTTTGGAATTGGAATGGACTAGCGTGTTCGGTGAGCAGTTCTTC. The whole variable domain, filled in from reference TRBV12-5 and TRBJ2-1, reads DARVTQTPRHKVTEMGQEVTMRCQPILGHNTVFWYRQTMMQGLELLAYFRNRAPLDDSGMPKDRFSAEMPDATLATLKIQPSEPRDSAVYFCASGLELEWTSVFGEQFFGPGTRLTVL.

The rearrangement uses TRBV5-1 and TRBJ2-5, with D perhaps matching TRBD1 (5 bases). The length of the CDR3 is 14 residues. CDR1 SGHRS and CDR2 YFSETQ come from the germline V gene. Trimming left V 0 bases short and J 2 bases short, with 8 bases between. CDR3 residues: CASSLEAGQETQYF. Written as DNA, the CDR3 is TGCGCCAGCAGCTTGGAGGCAGGGCAAGAGACCCAGTACTTC.

The sample holds many counts of this clonotype. This chain connects TRBV24-1 to TRBJ2-1; 9 bases line up with TRBD1. The J segment lost 5 bases and the V segment lost 9 bases, leaving 7 bases of the junction unmatched. This CDR3 spans 14 amino acids. CDR1 KGHDR and CDR2 SFDVKD come from the germline V gene. CDR3: CATGMGTGNNEQFF. The CDR3 DNA reads TGTGCCACCGGGATGGGGACAGGGAACAATGAGCAGTTCTTC.

This clonotype appeared a few times. This chain links TRBV10-3 with TRBJ1-4; D unresolved. V lost 8 bases and J lost 3, with 13 bases in between. The CDR3 is 14 residues long. CDR1 ENHRY and CDR2 SYGVKD come from the germline V gene. CDR3 region: CAISGGGPNEKLFF. Written as DNA, the CDR3 is TGTGCCATCTCTGGAGGCGGACCTAATGAAAAACTGTTTTTT.

This clonotype was recorded many times. The chain employs TRBV7-9 and TRBJ2-2; 7 nucleotides line up with TRBD1. J was trimmed by 3 bases and V by 8 bases; bases with no gene match: 9. Germline lookup yields CDR1 SEHNR and CDR2 FQNEAQ (reference sequence). CDR3 size: 15 residues. In nucleotides, the CDR3 is TGTGCCAGCTTCAGACAGGGTGTGGACACCGGGGAGCTGTTTTTT. Protein product: CASFRQGVDTGELFF.

A few counts support this clonotype. The rearrangement joins TRBV3-1 to TRBJ2-7; a possible D gene is TRBD1 (6 bases). V was trimmed by 1 base and J by 3 bases, leaving 13 bases between them. The CDR3 has 15 residues. Looked up from germline, CDR1 is LGHDT and CDR2 is YNNKEL (reference sequence). The CDR3 sequence is CASSQGQVLYYEQYF. CDR3 nucleotide sequence: TGTGCCAGCAGCCAAGGACAGGTCCTATACTACGAGCAGTACTTC.

This clonotype was detected ten times or more. This chain joins TRBV20-1 and TRBJ2-1; D may be TRBD2 (5 bases). The CDR3 covers 12 residues. CDR1 is DFQATT, CDR2 SNEGSKA, per germline (reference sequence). V was cut by 1 base and J by 4 bases, with 5 bases left in between. The CDR3 sequence is CSARGLYNEQFF. In DNA, the CDR3 is TGCAGTGCTAGAGGACTATACAATGAGCAGTTCTTC.

This clonotype showed up many times. The CDR3 bases are TGTGCCAGCAGTTCTGGGCCGAACACCGGGGAGCTGTTTTTT. Its translation: CASSSGPNTGELFF. This chain links TRBV12-3 or TRBV12-4 with TRBJ2-2, with D uncertain. Trimming removed 4 bases at V and 0 bases at J, with 6 bases between. This CDR3 comprises 14 residues.

This clonotype appeared a few times. The chain carries TRBV5-1 and TRBJ2-1, with TRBD2 identical over 11 bases. This CDR3 comprises 18 residues. V gave up 2 bases and J gave up 3 bases; unmatched junction bases: 10. CDR1 and CDR2 (germline): SGHRS, YFSETQ. CDR3 coding DNA: TGCGCCAGCAGCTTTCGCACTAGCGGGGGCCCCCGCTACAATGAGCAGTTCTTC. Amino acid sequence: CASSFRTSGGPRYNEQFF.

This clonotype was detected ten times or more. The chain employs TRBV30 and TRBJ2-1; 10 positions agree with TRBD2. The junction had 10 bases not matched to a gene; V was cut back by 3 bases and J by 2 bases. The CDR3 loop spans 17 amino acids. CDR1 and CDR2 (germline): GTSNPN, SVGIG (reference sequence). The CDR3 sequence is CAWRNPSLAGAYNEQFF. The CDR3 DNA follows: TGTGCCTGGAGGAATCCTTCGCTAGCGGGAGCCTACAATGAGCAGTTCTTC.

The chain recombines TRBV6-5 with TRBJ2-6; TRBD1 might be the D (5 bases). The V and J ends lost 8 bases and 0 bases respectively, with 14 bases between them. Germline assignment: CDR1 MNHEY and CDR2 SVGAGI. This CDR3 spans 16 amino acids. The CDR3 sequence is CASLGAHFSGANVLTF. Here the CDR3 DNA reads TGTGCCAGCTTAGGGGCTCACTTCTCTGGGGCCAACGTCCTGACTTTC.

This clonotype showed up many times. The genes are TRBV12-3 or TRBV12-4 and TRBJ1-2; D may be TRBD1 (5 bases). This CDR3 has 15 residues. With 1 base removed from V and 8 bases from J, the gap between germline ends came to 17 bases. The CDR3 DNA follows: TGTGCCAGCAGTTTAGGGGTGGCAGGGACTGGCGGCTACACCTTC. Translating gives CASSLGVAGTGGYTF.

The table lists this clonotype with many counts. The gene calls are TRBV7-2 and TRBJ1-5; no definite D call. This CDR3 contains 18 residues. V lost 2 bases and J lost 4, with 21 bases in between. Looked up from germline, CDR1 is SGHTA and CDR2 is FQGNSA. Here the CDR3 DNA reads TGTGCCAGCAGCTTATACCCCTGGAGAGTATCGGGTAATCAGCCCCAGCATTTT. It is translated as CASSLYPWRVSGNQPQHF.

This clonotype turned up a few times. CDR3 amino acids: CASSQYNNYGYTF. The CDR3 coding sequence is TGTGCCAGCAGCCAGTACAACAACTATGGCTACACCTTC. The V call is TRBV14, the J call TRBJ1-2; D remains unclear. Germline V lookup: CDR1 SGHDN, CDR2 FVKESK. Between the trimmed V and J ends, which lost 3 bases and 2 bases, there was a span of 7 bases. CDR3 size: 13 residues.

CDR3 coding DNA: TGCAGTAAACAAAAGACAGGGACAGATACGCAGTATTTT. Its translation: CSKQKTGTDTQYF. The V call is TRBV20-1, the J call TRBJ2-3; 7 positions match TRBD1. The ends lost 8 bases at V and 3 bases at J; junction bases unmatched: 8. The CDR3 is 13 residues long. Germline values: CDR1 DFQATT, CDR2 SNEGSKA (reference sequence).

This clonotype turned up a few times. This sequence joins TRBV12-3 or TRBV12-4 and TRBJ2-7; tentative D call: TRBD1 (5 bases). Trimming stripped 6 bases from V and 5 bases from J, with 11 bases between. There are 12 residues in the CDR3. The CDR3, as DNA: TGTGCCAGCAGCCTTGCAGGGAACGAGCAGTACTTC. Translating it yields CASSLAGNEQYF.

This clonotype was seen repeatedly, ten times or more. The chain couples TRBV7-7 to TRBJ2-3; D is unclear. The CDR3 is 14 amino acids. CDR1 SSHAT and CDR2 FNYEAQ come from the germline V gene (reference sequence). Trimming took off 1 base at V and 2 bases at J, with 7 bases between the two ends. In DNA, the CDR3 is TGTGCCAGCAGCTTAGAGGCCTTCACAGATACGCAGTATTTT. Amino acids: CASSLEAFTDTQYF. The whole variable domain, remainder taken from reference TRBV7-7 and TRBJ2-3, is GAGVSQSPRYKVTKRGQDVTLRCDPISSHATLYWYQQALGQGPEFLTYFNYEAQPDKSGLPSDRFSAERPEGSISTLTIQRTEQRDSAMYRCASSLEAFTDTQYFGPGTRLTVL.

This clonotype was observed a few times. This chain links TRBV2 with TRBJ1-1, with 7 bases fitting TRBD1. Germline V CDR1 and CDR2: SNHLY, FYNNEI. The CDR3 sequence is 13 residues long. Trimming cost V 7 bases and J 2 bases; bases outside gene matches: 4. The CDR3 DNA follows: TGTGCCAGCAAGGGACAGACTAACACTGAAGCTTTCTTT. Its translation: CASKGQTNTEAFF.

The gene calls are TRBV6-2 or TRBV6-3 and TRBJ2-3, with TRBD1 as a possible D gene (5 bases). V was cut by 6 bases and J by 4 bases, with 11 bases left in between. The CDR3 runs to 13 residues. Germline V gives CDR1 MNHEY, CDR2 SVGEGT. CDR3: CASSRDRADTQYF. The CDR3 DNA is TGTGCCAGCAGCCGCGACAGAGCAGATACGCAGTATTTT.

This clonotype was seen a handful of times. This chain connects TRBV7-2 to TRBJ1-2; tentative D call: TRBD1 (6 bases). The CDR3 length is 14 residues. Germline V gene sequence: CDR1 SGHTA, CDR2 FQGNSA. Trimming pared 5 bases from V and 12 bases from J, leaving 22 bases between. CDR3 sequence (DNA): TGTGCCAGCAGCCATGGGGGCCAACAGGTGCTACACACCTTC. Its translation is CASSHGGQQVLHTF.